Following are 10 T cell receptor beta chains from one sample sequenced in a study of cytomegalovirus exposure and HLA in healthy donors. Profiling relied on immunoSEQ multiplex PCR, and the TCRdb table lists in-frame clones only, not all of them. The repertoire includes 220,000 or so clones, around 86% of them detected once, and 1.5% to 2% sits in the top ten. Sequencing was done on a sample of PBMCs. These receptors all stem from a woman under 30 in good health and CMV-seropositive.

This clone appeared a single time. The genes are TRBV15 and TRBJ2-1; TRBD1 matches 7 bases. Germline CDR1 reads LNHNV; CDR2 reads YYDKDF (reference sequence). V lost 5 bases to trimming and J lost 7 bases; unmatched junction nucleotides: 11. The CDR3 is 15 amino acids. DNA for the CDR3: TGTGCCACCAGCGTAACAGGGGAAGGCACAAATGAGCAGTTCTTC. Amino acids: CATSVTGEGTNEQFF.

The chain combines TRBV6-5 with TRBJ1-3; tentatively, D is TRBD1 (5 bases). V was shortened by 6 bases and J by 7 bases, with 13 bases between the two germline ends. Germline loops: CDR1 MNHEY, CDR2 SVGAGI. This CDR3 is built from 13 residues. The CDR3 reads CASSAPGENTIYF. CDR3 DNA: TGTGCCAGCAGCGCCCCGGGGGAGAACACCATATATTTT.

This chain's CDR3 is CASSLGTSRDNEQFF. CDR3 DNA sequence: TGCGCCAGCAGCTTGGGGACTAGCAGGGACAATGAGCAGTTCTTC. The chain uses TRBV5-1 and TRBJ2-1; 8 bases align to TRBD2. The germline CDR1 and CDR2 sequences are SGHRS and YFSETQ. After removal of 0 bases from V and 5 bases from J, the junction contained 4 bases not matched to a gene. This CDR3 region has 15 residues.

CDR3 DNA sequence: TGTGCCAGCCATCTGGGGGGGATGAACACTGAAGCTTTCTTT. Translation gives CASHLGGMNTEAFF. The V and J genes are TRBV28 and TRBJ1-1, with D perhaps TRBD1 (5 bases). The CDR3 is 14 amino acids. Per germline, CDR1 MDHEN and CDR2 SYDVKM. Trimming cost V 8 bases and J 0 bases, with 13 bases left between them.

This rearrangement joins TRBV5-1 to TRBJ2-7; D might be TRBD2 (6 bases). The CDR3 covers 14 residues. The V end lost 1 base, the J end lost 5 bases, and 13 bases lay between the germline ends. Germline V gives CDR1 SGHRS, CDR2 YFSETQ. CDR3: CASSLQSSVDEQYF. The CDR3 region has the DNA TGCGCCAGCAGCTTGCAGTCTAGCGTGGACGAGCAGTACTTC. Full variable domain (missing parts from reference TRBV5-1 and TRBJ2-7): KAGVTQTPRYLIKTRGQQVTLSCSPISGHRSVSWYQQTPGQGLQFLFEYFSETQRNKGNFPGRFSGRQFSNSRSEMNVSTLELGDSALYLCASSLQSSVDEQYFGPGTRLTVT.

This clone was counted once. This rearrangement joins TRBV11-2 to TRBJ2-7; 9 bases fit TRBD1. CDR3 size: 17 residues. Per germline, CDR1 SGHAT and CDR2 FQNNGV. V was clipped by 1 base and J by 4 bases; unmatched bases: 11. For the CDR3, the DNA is TGTGCCAGCAGCTTAGTAGGGGACAGGGTTTGGGGGTACGAGCAGTACTTC. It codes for CASSLVGDRVWGYEQYF.

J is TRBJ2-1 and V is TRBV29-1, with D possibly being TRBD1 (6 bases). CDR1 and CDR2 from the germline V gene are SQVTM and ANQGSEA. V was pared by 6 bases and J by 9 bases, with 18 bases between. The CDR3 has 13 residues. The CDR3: CSVVYGQRGEQFF. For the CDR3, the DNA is TGCAGCGTGGTTTACGGACAGCGCGGTGAGCAGTTCTTC.

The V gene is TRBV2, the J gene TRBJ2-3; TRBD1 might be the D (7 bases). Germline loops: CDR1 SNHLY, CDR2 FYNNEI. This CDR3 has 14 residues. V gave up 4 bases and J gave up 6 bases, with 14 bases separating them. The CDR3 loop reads CASSGSTGRDTQYF. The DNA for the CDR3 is TGTGCCAGCAGTGGCTCGACAGGGAGGGATACGCAGTATTTT.

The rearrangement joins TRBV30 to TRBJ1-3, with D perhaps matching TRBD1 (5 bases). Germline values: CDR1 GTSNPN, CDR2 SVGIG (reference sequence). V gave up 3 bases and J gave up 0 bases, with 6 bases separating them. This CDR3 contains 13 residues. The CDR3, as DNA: TGTGCCTGGAGCAGGGACTCTGGAAACACCATATATTTT. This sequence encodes CAWSRDSGNTIYF.

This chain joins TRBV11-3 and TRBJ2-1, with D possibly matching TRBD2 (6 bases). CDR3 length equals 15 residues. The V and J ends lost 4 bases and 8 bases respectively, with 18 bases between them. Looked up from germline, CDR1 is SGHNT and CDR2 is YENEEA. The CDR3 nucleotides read TGTGCCAGCAGCTCGCCGGCCACGGGGGTGGATGAGCAGTTCTTC. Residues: CASSSPATGVDEQFF.